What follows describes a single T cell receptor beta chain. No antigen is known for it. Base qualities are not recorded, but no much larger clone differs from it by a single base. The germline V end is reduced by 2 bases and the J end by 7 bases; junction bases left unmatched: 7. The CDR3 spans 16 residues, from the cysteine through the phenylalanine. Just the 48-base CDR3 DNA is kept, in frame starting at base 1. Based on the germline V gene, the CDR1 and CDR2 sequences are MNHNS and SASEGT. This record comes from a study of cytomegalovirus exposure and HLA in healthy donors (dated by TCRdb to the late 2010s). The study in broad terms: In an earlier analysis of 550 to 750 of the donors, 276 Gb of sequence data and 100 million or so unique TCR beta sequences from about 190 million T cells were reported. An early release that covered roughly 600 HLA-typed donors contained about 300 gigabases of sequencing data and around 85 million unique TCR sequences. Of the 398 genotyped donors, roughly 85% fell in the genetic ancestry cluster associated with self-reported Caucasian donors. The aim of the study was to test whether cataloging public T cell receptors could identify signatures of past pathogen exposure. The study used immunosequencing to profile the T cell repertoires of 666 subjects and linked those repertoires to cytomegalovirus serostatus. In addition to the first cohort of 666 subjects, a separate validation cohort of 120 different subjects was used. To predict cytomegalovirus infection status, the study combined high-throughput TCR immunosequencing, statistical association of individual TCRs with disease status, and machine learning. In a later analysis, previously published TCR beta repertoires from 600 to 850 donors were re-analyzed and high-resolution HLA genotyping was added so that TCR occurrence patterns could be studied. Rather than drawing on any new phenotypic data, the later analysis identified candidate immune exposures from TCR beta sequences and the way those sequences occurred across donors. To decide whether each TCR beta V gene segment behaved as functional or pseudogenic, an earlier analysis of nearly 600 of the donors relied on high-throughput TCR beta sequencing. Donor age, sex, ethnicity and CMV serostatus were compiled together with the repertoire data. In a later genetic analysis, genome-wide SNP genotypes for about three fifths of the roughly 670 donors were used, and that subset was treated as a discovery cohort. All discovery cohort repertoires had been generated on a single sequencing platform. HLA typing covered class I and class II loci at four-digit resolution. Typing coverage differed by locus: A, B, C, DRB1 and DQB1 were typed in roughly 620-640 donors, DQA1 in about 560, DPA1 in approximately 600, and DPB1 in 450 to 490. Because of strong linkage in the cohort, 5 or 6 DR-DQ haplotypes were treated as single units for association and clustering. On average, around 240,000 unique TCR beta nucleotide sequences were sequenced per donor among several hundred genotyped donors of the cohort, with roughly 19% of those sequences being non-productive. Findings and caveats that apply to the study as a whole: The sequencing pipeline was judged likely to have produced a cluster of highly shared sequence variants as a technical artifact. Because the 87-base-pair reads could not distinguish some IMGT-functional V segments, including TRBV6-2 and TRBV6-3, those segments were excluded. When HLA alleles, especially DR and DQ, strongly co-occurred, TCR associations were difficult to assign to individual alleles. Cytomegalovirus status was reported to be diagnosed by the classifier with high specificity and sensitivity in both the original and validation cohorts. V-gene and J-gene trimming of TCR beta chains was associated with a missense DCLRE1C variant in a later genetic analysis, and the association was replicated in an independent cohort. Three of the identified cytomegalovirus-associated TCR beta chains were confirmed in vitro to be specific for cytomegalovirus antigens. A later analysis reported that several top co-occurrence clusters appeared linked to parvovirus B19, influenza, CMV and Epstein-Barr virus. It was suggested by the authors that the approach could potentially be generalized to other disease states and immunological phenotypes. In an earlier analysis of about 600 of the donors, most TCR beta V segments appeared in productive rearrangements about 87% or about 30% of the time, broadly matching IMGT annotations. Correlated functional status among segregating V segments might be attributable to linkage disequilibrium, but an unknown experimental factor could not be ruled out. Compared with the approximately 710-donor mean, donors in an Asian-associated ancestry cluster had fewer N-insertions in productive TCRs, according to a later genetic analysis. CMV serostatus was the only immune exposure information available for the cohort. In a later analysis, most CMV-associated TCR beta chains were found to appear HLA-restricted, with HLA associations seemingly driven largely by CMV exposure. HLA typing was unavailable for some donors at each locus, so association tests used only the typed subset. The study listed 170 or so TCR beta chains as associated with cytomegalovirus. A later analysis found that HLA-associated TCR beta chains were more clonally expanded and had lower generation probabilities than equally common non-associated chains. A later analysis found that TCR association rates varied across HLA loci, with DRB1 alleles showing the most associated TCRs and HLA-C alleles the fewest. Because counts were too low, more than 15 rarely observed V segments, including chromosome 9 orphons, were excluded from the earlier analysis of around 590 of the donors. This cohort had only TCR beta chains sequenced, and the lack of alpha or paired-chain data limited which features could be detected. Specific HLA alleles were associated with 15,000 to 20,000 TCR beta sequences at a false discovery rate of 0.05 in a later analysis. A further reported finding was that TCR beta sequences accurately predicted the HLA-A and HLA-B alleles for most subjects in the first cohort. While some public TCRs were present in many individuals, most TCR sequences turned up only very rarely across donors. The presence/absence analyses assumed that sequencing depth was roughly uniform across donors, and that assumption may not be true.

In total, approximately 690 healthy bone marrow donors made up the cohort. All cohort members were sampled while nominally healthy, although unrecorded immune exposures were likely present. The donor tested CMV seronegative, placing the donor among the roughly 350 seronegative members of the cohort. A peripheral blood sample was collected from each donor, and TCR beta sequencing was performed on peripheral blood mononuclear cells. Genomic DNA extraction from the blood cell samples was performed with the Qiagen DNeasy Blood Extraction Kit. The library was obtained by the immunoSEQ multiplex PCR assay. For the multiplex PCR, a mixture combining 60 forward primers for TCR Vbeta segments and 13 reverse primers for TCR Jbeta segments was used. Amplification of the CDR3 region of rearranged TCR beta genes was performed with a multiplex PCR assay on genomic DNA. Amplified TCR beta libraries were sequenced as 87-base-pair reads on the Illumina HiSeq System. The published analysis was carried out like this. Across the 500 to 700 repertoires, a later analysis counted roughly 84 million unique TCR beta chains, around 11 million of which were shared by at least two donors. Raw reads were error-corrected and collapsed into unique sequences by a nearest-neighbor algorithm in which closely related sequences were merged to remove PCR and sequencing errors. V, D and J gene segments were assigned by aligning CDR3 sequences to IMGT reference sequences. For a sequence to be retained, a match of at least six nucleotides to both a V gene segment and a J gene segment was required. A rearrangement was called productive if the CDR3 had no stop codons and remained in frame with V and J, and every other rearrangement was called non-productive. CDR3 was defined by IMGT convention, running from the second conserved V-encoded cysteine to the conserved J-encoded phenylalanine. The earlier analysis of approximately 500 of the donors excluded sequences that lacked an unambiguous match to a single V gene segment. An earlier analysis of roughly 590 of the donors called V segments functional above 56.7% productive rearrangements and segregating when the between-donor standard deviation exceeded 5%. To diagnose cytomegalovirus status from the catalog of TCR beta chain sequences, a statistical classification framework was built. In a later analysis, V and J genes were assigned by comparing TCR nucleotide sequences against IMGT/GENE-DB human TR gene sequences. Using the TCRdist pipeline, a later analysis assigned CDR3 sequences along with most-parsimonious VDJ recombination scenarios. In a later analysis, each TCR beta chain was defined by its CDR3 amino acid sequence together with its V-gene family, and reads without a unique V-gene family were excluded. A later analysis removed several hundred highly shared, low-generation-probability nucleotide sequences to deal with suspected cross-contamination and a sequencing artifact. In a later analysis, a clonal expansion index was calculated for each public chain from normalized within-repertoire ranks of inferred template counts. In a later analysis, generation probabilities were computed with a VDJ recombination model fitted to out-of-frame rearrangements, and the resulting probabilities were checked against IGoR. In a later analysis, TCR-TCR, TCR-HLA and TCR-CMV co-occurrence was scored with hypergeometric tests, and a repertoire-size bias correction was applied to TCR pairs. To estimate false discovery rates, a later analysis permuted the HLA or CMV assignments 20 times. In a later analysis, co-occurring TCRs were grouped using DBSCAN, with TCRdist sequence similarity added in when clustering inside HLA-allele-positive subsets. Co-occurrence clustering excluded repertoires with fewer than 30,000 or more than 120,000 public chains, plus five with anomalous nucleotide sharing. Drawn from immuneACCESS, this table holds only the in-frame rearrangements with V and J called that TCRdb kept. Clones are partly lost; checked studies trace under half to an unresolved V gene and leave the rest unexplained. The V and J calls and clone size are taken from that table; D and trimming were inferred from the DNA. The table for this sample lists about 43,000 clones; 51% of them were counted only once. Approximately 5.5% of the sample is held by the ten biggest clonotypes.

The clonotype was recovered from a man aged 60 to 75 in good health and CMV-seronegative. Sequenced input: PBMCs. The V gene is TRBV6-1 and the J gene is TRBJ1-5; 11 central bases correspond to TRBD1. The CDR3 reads CASSEPGQGEGQPQHF. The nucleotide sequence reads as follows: TGTGCCAGCAGTGAACCGGGACAGGGGGAAGGACAGCCCCAGCATTTT.